This T cell receptor (beta chain) was identified in a study of control samples from healthy donors and cancer patients. The V and J ends lost 5 bases and 4 bases respectively, with 20 bases between them. Germline assignment: CDR1 MNHEY and CDR2 SMNVEV (reference sequence). The CDR3 is 16 amino acids. Clones were read by immunoSEQ multiplex PCR, and TCRdb kept only the in-frame ones, dropping some. The sample lists fewer than 70,000 clones; more than 80% were seen once. The rearrangement links TRBV27 to TRBJ1-2; D is perhaps TRBD1 (5 bases). The clonotype comes from a woman aged 45-65 years with lung cancer. The sample was PBMCs. The CDR3 DNA is TGTGCCAGCAGTCCCTCGGCCGGGGCGAGAATCTATGGCTACACCTTC. Translation gives CASSPSAGARIYGYTF.